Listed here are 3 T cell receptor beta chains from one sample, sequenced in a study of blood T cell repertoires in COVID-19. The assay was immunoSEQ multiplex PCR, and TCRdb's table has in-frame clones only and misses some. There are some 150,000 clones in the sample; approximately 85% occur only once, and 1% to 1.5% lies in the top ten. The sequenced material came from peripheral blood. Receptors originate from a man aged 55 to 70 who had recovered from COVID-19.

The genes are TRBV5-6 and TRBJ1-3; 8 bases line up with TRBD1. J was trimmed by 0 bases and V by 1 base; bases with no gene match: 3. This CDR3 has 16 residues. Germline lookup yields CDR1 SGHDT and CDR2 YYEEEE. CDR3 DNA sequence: TGTGCCAGCAGCTTGTTAGGACAGGGCTCTGGAAACACCATATATTTT. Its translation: CASSLLGQGSGNTIYF.

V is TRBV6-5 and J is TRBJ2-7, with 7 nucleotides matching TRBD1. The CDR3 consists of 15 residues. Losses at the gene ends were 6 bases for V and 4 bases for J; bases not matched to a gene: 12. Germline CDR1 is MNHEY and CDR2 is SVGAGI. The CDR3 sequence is CASRRISGTAYEQYF. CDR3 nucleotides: TGTGCCAGCAGAAGGATCTCCGGGACAGCATACGAGCAGTACTTC.

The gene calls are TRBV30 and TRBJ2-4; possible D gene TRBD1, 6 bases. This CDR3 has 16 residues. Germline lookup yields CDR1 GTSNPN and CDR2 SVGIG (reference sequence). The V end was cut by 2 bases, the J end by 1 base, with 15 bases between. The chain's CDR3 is CAWSPGEHTAKNIQYF. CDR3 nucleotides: TGTGCCTGGAGTCCAGGGGAGCACACGGCCAAAAACATTCAGTACTTC.